Listed here are 23 T cell receptor beta chains from one sample, sequenced in a study of blood T cells in healthy people across ages. Next came a second PCR, run for roughly 6 to 11 cycles, which used a sample-barcoded 5' primer along with a J-beta primer mix. From the 5' RACE reads, TCRdb called clonotypes with MiXCR, one entry per CDR3 protein. The table records more than 500,000 distinct CDR3 sequences, about 25% of them present only once. This sample also appeared in a second study, on T cells of mothers and their children.

Sample: blood. The receptors derive from a boy aged 2-15 years in good health.

The CDR3 DNA reads as TGCGCCAGCAGCCTGAGGGACTACACCACCGGGGAGCTGTTTTTT. Protein sequence: CASSLRDYTTGELFF. The chain joins TRBV4-1 to TRBJ2-2, with 7 bases aligning to TRBD2. CDR3 size: 15 residues. V shed 4 bases, J shed 4 bases, and the junction held 6 bases outside the gene matches. Germline V gene sequence: CDR1 MGHRA, CDR2 YSYEKL.

This clonotype was seen a handful of times. This chain joins TRBV7-9 and TRBJ1-1, with D possibly matching TRBD1 (6 bases). This CDR3 spans 12 amino acids. Germline V gene sequence: CDR1 SEHNR, CDR2 FQNEAQ (reference sequence). The germline V and J ends were trimmed by 5 bases and 8 bases, with 12 bases remaining between them. CDR3 amino acids: CASSMGQQEAFF. The CDR3 DNA reads TGTGCCAGCAGCATGGGACAACAAGAAGCTTTCTTT.

This chain uses TRBV20-1 with TRBJ2-5; 10 bases line up with TRBD2. The DNA matches TRBJ2-1 better at its end, which makes the J call doubtful. Germline-derived CDR1 and CDR2 are DFQATT and SNEGSKA (reference sequence). CDR3 size: 14 residues. The CDR3 coding sequence is TGCAGTGCTAGATTGCTAGCGGGGGTCAATGAGCAGTTCTTC. Its translation is CSARLLAGVNEQFF.

This clonotype was seen a handful of times. This chain uses TRBV20-1 with TRBJ2-5; 10 bases align to TRBD2. Per germline, CDR1 DFQATT and CDR2 SNEGSKA (reference sequence). This CDR3 contains 14 residues. V dropped 3 bases and J dropped 4; count of bases not matched to a gene: 5. CDR3 sequence (DNA): TGCAGTGCTAGGGGGACTAGCGTCATAGAGACCCAGTACTTC. Translated, it gives CSARGTSVIETQYF.

V gene TRBV6-2 or TRBV6-3 combines with J gene TRBJ2-5; 13 nucleotides match TRBD2. Unmatched junction bases numbered 12, after V lost 6 bases and J lost 2 bases. Per germline, CDR1 MNHEY and CDR2 SVGEGT. The CDR3 length is 18 residues. The CDR3 DNA reads TGTGCCAGCAGCTACATCCGGGGACTAGCGGGACCGCAAGAGACCCAGTACTTC. Translating gives CASSYIRGLAGPQETQYF.

The chain employs TRBV12-3 or TRBV12-4 and TRBJ1-3; 7 bases align to TRBD1. The CDR3 is 19 amino acids. V dropped 4 bases and J dropped 2; count of bases not matched to a gene: 17. The CDR3 region has the DNA TGTGCCAGCAGTTCCCGACAGGGTCGGCAGATCTTCCCTGGAAACACCATATATTTT. Protein sequence: CASSSRQGRQIFPGNTIYF.

This clonotype was detected a few times. The chain carries TRBV6-2 or TRBV6-3 and TRBJ2-3; TRBD1 aligns across 7 bases. The CDR3 runs 13 residues. The germline V gene encodes CDR1 MNHEY and CDR2 SVGEGT. The V gene end was trimmed by 6 bases and the J gene end by 4 bases; junction bases not matched to a gene: 4. CDR3 sequence reads: CASRTTGADTQYF. In DNA form, the CDR3 reads TGTGCCAGCAGGACAACAGGGGCAGATACGCAGTATTTT.

The chain is built from TRBV6-2 or TRBV6-3 and TRBJ2-5, with TRBD2 matching over 12 bases. Germline-derived CDR1 and CDR2 are MNHEY and SVGEGT. With V trimmed by 2 bases and J by 4 bases, 2 bases remained unmatched. This CDR3 contains 15 residues. CDR3 loop: CASSYLGLAGETQYF. The CDR3 region has the DNA TGTGCCAGCAGTTACCTGGGACTAGCGGGAGAGACCCAGTACTTC.

The chain links TRBV30 to TRBJ1-1, with 8 nucleotides matching TRBD1. The CDR3 contains 11 residues. V lost 2 bases and J lost 10; bases outside the gene matches: 3. The germline V gene has CDR1 GTSNPN and CDR2 SVGIG (reference sequence). Here the CDR3 reads CAWSPGQGAFF. CDR3 coding DNA: TGTGCCTGGAGTCCCGGACAGGGAGCTTTCTTT.

This chain joins TRBV10-3 and TRBJ2-7, with D possibly matching TRBD1 (6 bases). The CDR3 consists of 12 residues. V shed 11 bases and J shed 7 bases, with 18 bases lying between them. Germline CDR1 is ENHRY and CDR2 is SYGVKD. The CDR3 region has the DNA TGTGCCTCCGGGACACCGCCGGGTGAGCAGTACTTC. Its translation is CASGTPPGEQYF.

Here the CDR3 DNA reads TGTGCCAGCAGCGCGAGGCCGCCAGCCTACGAGCAGTACTTC. Translating gives CASSARPPAYEQYF. The chain carries TRBV7-2 and TRBJ2-7; the D is unclear. The ends were cut back, 5 bases at V and 2 bases at J, with 13 bases in the middle. CDR3 size: 14 residues. Per the germline V gene, CDR1 is SGHTA and CDR2 is FQGNSA.

This sequence joins TRBV3-1 and TRBJ2-7; perhaps TRBD1 as D (5 bases). CDR1 is LGHDT, CDR2 YNNKEL, per germline (reference sequence). V lost 1 base to trimming and J lost 5 bases, with 18 bases between them. This CDR3 region has 16 residues. CDR3 DNA sequence: TGTGCCAGCAGCCAAGTACGAGACAGCCCGGGTGACGAGCAGTACTTC. It translates to CASSQVRDSPGDEQYF.

This clonotype was recorded a few times. This chain uses TRBV20-1 with TRBJ2-7, with 9 bases matching TRBD1. Trimming took 6 bases from V and 2 from J; bases not matched to a gene: 11. From germline, CDR1 is DFQATT and CDR2 SNEGSKA (reference sequence). CDR3 length: 15 residues. CDR3 loop: CSARTGVALPYEQYF. In nucleotides, the CDR3 is TGCAGTGCAAGGACAGGGGTTGCCCTTCCCTACGAGCAGTACTTC.

This chain joins TRBV2 and TRBJ1-6; 9 bases are a match to TRBD1. J lost 9 bases, V lost 6 bases, and 9 bases had no gene match. The CDR3 runs to 15 residues. Per germline, CDR1 SNHLY and CDR2 FYNNEI. CDR3 bases: TGTGCCAGCAGGAAAGAGGGGACAGGGTCTTCACCCCTCCACTTT. This encodes CASRKEGTGSSPLHF.

This clonotype occurred a few times. This chain links TRBV28 with TRBJ1-2, with D perhaps TRBD1 (6 bases). Germline V lookup: CDR1 MDHEN, CDR2 SYDVKM. Trimming removed 7 bases at V and 8 bases at J, with 17 bases between. The CDR3 covers 13 residues. The DNA for the CDR3 is TGTGCCAGCACTGGTGGGGGGGGGCTCGGCTACACCTTC. Translating gives CASTGGGGLGYTF.

This clonotype has more than one count but fewer than ten. J is TRBJ2-2 and V is TRBV4-3; D not certain. Trimming left V 0 bases short and J 6 bases short, with 5 bases between. Germline-derived CDR1 and CDR2 are LGHNA and YSLEER. There are 13 residues in the CDR3. CDR3 sequence: CASSQDWAGELFF. The DNA of the CDR3 is TGCGCCAGCAGCCAAGATTGGGCCGGGGAGCTGTTTTTT.

The chain combines TRBV30 with TRBJ2-1; TRBD2 matches at 10 bases. The better agreement between TRBJ2-7 and the DNA end casts doubt on the J call. The CDR3 covers 13 residues. Looked up from germline, CDR1 is GTSNPN and CDR2 is SVGIG (reference sequence). The CDR3: CAWTPSGGYEQYF. The DNA for the CDR3 is TGTGCCTGGACCCCTAGCGGGGGCTACGAGCAGTACTTC.

The V call is TRBV7-9, the J call TRBJ2-6, with 7 bases lining up with TRBD1. The CDR3 consists of 15 residues. CDR1 is SEHNR and CDR2 is FQNEAQ in the germline V gene (reference sequence). J lost 4 bases, V lost 6 bases, and 6 bases had no gene match. CDR3 in amino acids: CASRQQGTGANVLTF. The CDR3 coding sequence is TGTGCCAGCAGACAACAGGGGACCGGGGCCAACGTCCTGACTTTC.

For the CDR3, the DNA is TGCAGCGTTGCTGGTCGACAGGCCTACGAGCAGTACTTC. This gives the protein CSVAGRQAYEQYF. The rearrangement uses TRBV29-1 and TRBJ2-1; perhaps TRBD1 as D (6 bases). The end of the DNA is better explained by TRBJ2-7, so the J call may be wrong. This CDR3 comprises 13 residues. The germline V gene encodes CDR1 SQVTM and CDR2 ANQGSEA.

The chain has TRBV12-3 or TRBV12-4 and TRBJ1-3; D possibly corresponds to TRBD1 (6 bases). V dropped 2 bases and J dropped 2 bases, with 22 bases sitting between them. This CDR3 spans 19 amino acids. The CDR3 spells CASSLRQGQGVRPGNTIYF. The CDR3 bases are TGTGCCAGCAGTTTACGGCAGGGACAAGGAGTAAGACCTGGAAACACCATATATTTT.

J is TRBJ2-7 and V is TRBV20-1; possible D gene TRBD1, 6 bases. The CDR3 extends over 9 amino acids. In germline, CDR1 is DFQATT, CDR2 SNEGSKA (reference sequence). The V end was cut by 7 bases, the J end by 7 bases, with 8 bases between. The CDR3: CSVGTEQYF. CDR3 bases: TGCAGTGTGGGGACAGAGCAGTACTTC.

This clonotype has a count of ten or more. The chain links TRBV7-9 to TRBJ2-1; TRBD2 matches at 12 bases. Germline values: CDR1 SEHNR, CDR2 FQNEAQ (reference sequence). Trimming cost V 1 base and J 15 bases; bases outside gene matches: 1. This CDR3 is 12 amino acids long. This CDR3 reads CASSLGTSGMFF. The CDR3 DNA reads TGTGCCAGCAGCTTAGGGACTAGCGGGATGTTCTTC.

This clonotype was picked up a small number of times. This chain connects TRBV2 to TRBJ2-7, with D tentatively TRBD1 (7 bases). The germline CDR1 and CDR2 sequences are SNHLY and FYNNEI. V dropped 5 bases and J dropped 3 bases, with 14 bases sitting between them. CDR3 length equals 14 residues. CDR3 DNA: TGTGCCAGCAGTAGCTACAGGGGAGGCTACGAGCAGTACTTC. It specifies CASSSYRGGYEQYF.